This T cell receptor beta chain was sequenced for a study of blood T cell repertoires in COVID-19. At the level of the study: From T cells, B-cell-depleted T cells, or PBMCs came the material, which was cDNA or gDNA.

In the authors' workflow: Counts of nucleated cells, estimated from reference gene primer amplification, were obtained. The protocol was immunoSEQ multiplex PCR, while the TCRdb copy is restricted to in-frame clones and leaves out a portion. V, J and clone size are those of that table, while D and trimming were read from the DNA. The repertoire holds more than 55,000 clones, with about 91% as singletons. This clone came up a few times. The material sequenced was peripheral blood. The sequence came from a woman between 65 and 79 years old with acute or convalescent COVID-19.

The CDR3 DNA is TGTGCCAGCAGTAGGACAGTCCCCAGCTATGGCTACACCTTC. Amino acid sequence: CASSRTVPSYGYTF. The V call is TRBV28, the J call TRBJ1-2; tentative D call: TRBD1 (6 bases). The V gene lost 5 bases and the J gene lost 4 bases, with 14 bases spanning the gap. The germline gives CDR1 MDHEN, CDR2 SYDVKM. CDR3 length: 14 amino acids.